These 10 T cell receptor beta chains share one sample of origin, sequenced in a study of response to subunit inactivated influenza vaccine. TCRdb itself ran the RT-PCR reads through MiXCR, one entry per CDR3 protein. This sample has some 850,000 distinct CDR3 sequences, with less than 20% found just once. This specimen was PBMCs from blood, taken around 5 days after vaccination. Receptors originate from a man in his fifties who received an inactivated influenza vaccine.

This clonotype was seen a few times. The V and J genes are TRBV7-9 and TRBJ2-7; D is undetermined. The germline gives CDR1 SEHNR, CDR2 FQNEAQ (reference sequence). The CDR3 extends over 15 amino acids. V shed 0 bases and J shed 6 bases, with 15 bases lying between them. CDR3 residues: CASSLARVSLLEQYF. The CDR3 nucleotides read TGTGCCAGCAGCTTAGCGCGAGTCAGCCTACTCGAGCAGTACTTC.

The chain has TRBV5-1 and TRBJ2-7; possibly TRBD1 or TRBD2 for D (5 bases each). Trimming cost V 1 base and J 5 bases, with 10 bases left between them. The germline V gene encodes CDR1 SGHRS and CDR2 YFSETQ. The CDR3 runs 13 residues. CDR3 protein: CASSLNGGNEQYF. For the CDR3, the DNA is TGCGCCAGCAGCTTGAATGGGGGTAACGAGCAGTACTTC.

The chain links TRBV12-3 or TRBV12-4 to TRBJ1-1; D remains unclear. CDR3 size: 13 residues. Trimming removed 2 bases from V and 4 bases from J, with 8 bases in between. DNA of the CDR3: TGTGCCAGCAGTTTATGGGTCATCACTGAAGCTTTCTTT. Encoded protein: CASSLWVITEAFF.

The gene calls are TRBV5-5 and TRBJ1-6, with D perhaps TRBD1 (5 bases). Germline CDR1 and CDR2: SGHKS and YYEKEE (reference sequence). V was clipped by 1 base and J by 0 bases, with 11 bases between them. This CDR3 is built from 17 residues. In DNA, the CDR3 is TGTGCCAGCAGCTTGTTGGGACGGAGCTCCTATAATTCACCCCTCCACTTT. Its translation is CASSLLGRSSYNSPLHF.

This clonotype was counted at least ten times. The CDR3: CASSQDTLPIYEQYF. CDR3 bases: TGCGCCAGCAGCCAAGATACACTTCCAATCTACGAGCAGTACTTC. V gene TRBV4-3 combines with J gene TRBJ2-7; D is unresolved. Germline V gene data show CDR1 as LGHNA and CDR2 as YSLEER. V was cut by 0 bases and J by 3 bases, with 12 bases left in between. The length of the CDR3 is 15 residues.

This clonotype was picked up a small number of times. This CDR3 is CASSLAGAGYEQYF. CDR3 nucleotide sequence: TGTGCCAGCAGTTTGGCGGGGGCAGGCTACGAGCAGTACTTC. This chain joins TRBV12-3 or TRBV12-4 and TRBJ2-7; D might be TRBD2 (7 bases). The CDR3 has 14 residues. V dropped 3 bases and J dropped 3 bases, with 12 bases sitting between them.

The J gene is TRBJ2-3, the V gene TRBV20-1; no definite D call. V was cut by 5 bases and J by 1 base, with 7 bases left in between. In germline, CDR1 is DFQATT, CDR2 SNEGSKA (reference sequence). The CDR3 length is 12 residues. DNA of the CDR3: TGCAGTGCTTATACGGGCACAGATACGCAGTATTTT. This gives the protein CSAYTGTDTQYF.

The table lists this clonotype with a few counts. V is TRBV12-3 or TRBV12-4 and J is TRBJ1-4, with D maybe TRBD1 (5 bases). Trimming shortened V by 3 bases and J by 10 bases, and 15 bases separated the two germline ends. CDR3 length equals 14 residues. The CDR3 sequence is CASSLLRGFGKLFF. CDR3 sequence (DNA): TGTGCCAGCAGTTTGCTAAGGGGCTTTGGAAAACTGTTTTTT.

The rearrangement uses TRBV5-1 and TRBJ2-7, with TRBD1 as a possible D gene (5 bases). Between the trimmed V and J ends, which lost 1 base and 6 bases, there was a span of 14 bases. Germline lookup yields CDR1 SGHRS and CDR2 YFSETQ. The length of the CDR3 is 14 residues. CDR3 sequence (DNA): TGCGCCAGCAGCTTGCCCCAGGGCAAAGGCGAGCAGTACTTC. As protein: CASSLPQGKGEQYF. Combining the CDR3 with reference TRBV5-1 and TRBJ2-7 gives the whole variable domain KAGVTQTPRYLIKTRGQQVTLSCSPISGHRSVSWYQQTPGQGLQFLFEYFSETQRNKGNFPGRFSGRQFSNSRSEMNVSTLELGDSALYLCASSLPQGKGEQYFGPGTRLTVT.

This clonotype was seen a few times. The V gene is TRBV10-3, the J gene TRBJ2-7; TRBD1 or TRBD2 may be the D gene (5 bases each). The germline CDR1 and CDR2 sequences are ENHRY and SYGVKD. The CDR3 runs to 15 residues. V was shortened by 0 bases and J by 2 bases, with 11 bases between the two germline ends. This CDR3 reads CAISESWDGAYEQYF. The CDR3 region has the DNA TGTGCCATCAGTGAGTCGTGGGACGGAGCCTACGAGCAGTACTTC.